This T cell receptor beta chain appears in the sequencing data of a study of blood T cell repertoires in COVID-19 (TCRdb year 2020). The study in broad terms: Samples from collaborators originated in the United States, Italy and Spain and spanned both the acute and convalescent phases of COVID-19. The material from the prospective study consisted of cDNA or gDNA derived from T cells, B-cell-depleted T cells, or PBMCs. Deeply sampled blood TCRbeta repertoires from subjects exposed to, actively infected with, or recovered from COVID-19 were included in the dataset. The repertoires were released in a freely available public database meant as a resource for research on the immune response to SARS-CoV-2. Samples were obtained from the ongoing ImmuneRACE study (first 160 participants) and from 1,000 to 1,500 subjects provided by 6 global collaborators. Nearly every sample came with metadata listing a de-identified subject ID, COVID-19 status, age in years and sex. HLA class I and class II types, where available, came from metadata supplied by the sample provider rather than from assay-based typing. The study at large found these results: The amount of clinical and demographic metadata varied by source and participant and was provided uncurated.

Whole blood was collected in K2EDTA tubes by collaborating institutions according to the institutions' own protocols. Collaborator samples were shipped for TCRbeta analysis as frozen whole blood, isolated PBMCs, or DNA extracted from either sample type. The germline V gene (reference sequence) gives CDR1 as GTSNPN and CDR2 as SVGIG. The CDR3 sequence holds 16 residues, the cysteine and phenylalanine included. The CDR3 DNA has 48 bases and is translated from base 1. Here V drops 0 bases and J drops 9 bases, and the junction holds 8 bases not matched to any gene. With respect to this clone: No cognate antigen has been identified for it. No quality values exist for individual bases; no much larger clone is one base distant.

The immunoSEQ Assay, a bias-controlled multiplex PCR, was used to amplify TCRbeta CDR3 regions from genomic DNA. The paper's data handling went like this. The number of nucleated cells in each sample was estimated by amplification of reference gene primers within the assay. To quantify the absolute abundance of each unique TCRbeta CDR3 rearrangement, sequence reads were collapsed and filtered. For each sample, productive Simpson clonality was calculated by taking the square root of Simpson's diversity index across productive rearrangements. TCRdb re-hosts the immuneACCESS table, in-frame sequences only. Its copies lack some clones; in the studies checked, an unresolved V gene accounts for under half of them, and the cause for the rest is not known. V, J and clone size are taken as reported in that table, and D and trimming were inferred from the DNA itself. In all, the sample holds about 140,000 clones, and roughly 80% of those were seen once. The ten largest clones add up to approximately 9.4% of the sample.

Sequencing was done on a sample of peripheral blood. This sequence originates from a woman between 50 and 59 years old with active or convalescent COVID-19. The sequence joins TRBV30 to TRBJ1-6, and 10 junctional nucleotides match TRBD1. The DNA sequence is TGTGCCTGGAGTGTACGTGGGACAGGGGATAGTTCACCCCTCCACTTT. Translation gives CAWSVRGTGDSSPLHF.